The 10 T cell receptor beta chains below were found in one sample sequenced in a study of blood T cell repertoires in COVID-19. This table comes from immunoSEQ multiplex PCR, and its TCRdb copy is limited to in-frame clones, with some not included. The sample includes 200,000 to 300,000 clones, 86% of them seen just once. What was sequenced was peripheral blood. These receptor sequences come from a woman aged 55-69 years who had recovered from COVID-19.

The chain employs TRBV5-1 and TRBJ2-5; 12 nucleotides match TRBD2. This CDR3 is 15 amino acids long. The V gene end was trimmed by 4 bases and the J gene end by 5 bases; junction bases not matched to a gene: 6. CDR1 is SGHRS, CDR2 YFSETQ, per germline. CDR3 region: CASSPRLAGVETQYF. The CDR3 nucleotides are TGCGCCAGCAGCCCACGACTAGCGGGGGTGGAGACCCAGTACTTC.

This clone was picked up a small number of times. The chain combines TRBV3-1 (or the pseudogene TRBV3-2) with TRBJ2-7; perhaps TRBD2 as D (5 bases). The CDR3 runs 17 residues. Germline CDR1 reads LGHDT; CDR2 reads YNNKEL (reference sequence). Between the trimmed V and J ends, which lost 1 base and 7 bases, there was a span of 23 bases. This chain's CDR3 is CASSQAPERTLSREQYF. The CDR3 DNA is TGTGCCAGCAGCCAAGCACCTGAGCGGACCCTTTCGAGGGAGCAGTACTTC.

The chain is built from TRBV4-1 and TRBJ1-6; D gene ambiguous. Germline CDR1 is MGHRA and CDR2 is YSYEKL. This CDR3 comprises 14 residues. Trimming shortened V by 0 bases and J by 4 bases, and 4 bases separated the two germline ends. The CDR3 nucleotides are TGCGCCAGCAGCCAAGACTCGTATAATTCACCCCTCCACTTT. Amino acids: CASSQDSYNSPLHF.

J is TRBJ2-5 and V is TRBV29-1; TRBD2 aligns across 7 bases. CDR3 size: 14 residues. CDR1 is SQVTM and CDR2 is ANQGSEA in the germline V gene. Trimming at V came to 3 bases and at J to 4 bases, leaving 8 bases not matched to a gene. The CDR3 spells CSVEGGGGRETQYF. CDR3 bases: TGCAGCGTTGAGGGCGGGGGAGGGCGAGAGACCCAGTACTTC.

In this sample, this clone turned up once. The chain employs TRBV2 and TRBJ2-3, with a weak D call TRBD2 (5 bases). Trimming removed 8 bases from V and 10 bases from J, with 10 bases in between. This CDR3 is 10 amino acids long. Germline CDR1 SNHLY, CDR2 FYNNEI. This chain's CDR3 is CASGERAQYF. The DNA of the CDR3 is TGTGCCAGCGGAGAGAGGGCGCAGTATTTT.

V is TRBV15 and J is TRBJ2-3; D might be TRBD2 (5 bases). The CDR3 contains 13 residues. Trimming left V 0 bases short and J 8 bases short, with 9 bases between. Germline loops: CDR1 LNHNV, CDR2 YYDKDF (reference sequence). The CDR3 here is CATSRDGGATQYF. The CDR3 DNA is TGTGCCACCAGCAGAGATGGAGGAGCTACGCAGTATTTT. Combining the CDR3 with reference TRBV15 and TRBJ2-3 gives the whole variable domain DAMVIQNPRYQVTQFGKPVTLSCSQTLNHNVMYWYQQKSSQAPKLLFHYYDKDFNNEADTPDNFQSRRPNTSFCFLDIRSPGLGDTAMYLCATSRDGGATQYFGPGTRLTVL.

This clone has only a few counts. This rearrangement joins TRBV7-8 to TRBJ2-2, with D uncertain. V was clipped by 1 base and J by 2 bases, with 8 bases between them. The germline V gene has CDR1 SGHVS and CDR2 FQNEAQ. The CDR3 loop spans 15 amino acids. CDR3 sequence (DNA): TGTGCCAGCAGCTTAGTCGCCAGAAACACCGGGGAGCTGTTTTTT. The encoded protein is CASSLVARNTGELFF.

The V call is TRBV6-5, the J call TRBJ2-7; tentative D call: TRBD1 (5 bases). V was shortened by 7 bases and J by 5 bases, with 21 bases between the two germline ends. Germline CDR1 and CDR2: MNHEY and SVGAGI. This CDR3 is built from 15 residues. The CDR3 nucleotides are TGTGCCAGCAACGCGCCAGGGCGATTTGAGGACGAGCAGTACTTC. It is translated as CASNAPGRFEDEQYF.

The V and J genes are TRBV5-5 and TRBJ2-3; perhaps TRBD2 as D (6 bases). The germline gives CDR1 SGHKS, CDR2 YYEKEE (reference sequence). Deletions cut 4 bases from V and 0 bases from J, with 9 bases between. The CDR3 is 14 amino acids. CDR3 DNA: TGTGCCAGCAGCGGGACTGGCAGCACAGATACGCAGTATTTT. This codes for CASSGTGSTDTQYF.

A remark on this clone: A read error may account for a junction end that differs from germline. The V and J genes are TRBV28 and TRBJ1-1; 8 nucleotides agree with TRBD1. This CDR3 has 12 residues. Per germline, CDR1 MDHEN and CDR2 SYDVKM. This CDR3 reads CASSYRTGRVTF. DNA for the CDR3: TGTGCCAGCAGCTACAGGACAGGGCGGGTGACTTTT.